These T cell receptor beta chains were read from a single sample in a study of cytomegalovirus exposure and HLA in healthy donors. Only in-frame clones appear in the TCRdb table, and some are missing; sequencing was by immunoSEQ multiplex PCR. The data show about 150,000 clones, approximately 91% seen once. The sample comprised PBMCs. These receptors were obtained from a woman aged 40 to 50 in good health and CMV-seronegative. The CDR3 runs from the conserved cysteine through the conserved F or W. A D gene is named only where the DNA matches it firmly. Clone size, where shown, is once, few, many, or a class for clones that have expanded.

d_gene | j_gene | abundance | v_gene | CDR3nt | CDR3aa
TRBD2 | TRBJ2-1 | NA | TRBV11-2 | TGTGCCAGCAGTGAGACTAGCGGGAGGTCGGGGAATGAGCAGTTCTTC | CASSETSGRSGNEQFF
TRBD2 | TRBJ2-7 | NA | TRBV7-2 | TGTGCCAGCAGCTTCTGGGGGGGGTTCTCCTACGAGCAGTACTTC | CASSFWGGFSYEQYF
NA | TRBJ1-2 | NA | TRBV14 | TGTGCCAGCAGCCAAGGTCTAAACTATGGCTACACCTTC | CASSQGLNYGYTF
NA | TRBJ2-1 | NA | TRBV7-9 | TGTGCCAGCAGCACTACTGAGCTCAACAATGAGCAGTTCTTC | CASSTTELNNEQFF
NA | TRBJ1-1 | NA | TRBV5-1 | TGCGCCAGCAGCATTTCGGGACTCCCTGGGAACACTGAAGCTTTCTTT | CASSISGLPGNTEAFF
TRBD1 | TRBJ1-2 | NA | TRBV5-1 | TGCGCCAGCAGCTCTCAGGGGGACTATGGCTACACCTTC | CASSSQGDYGYTF
TRBD2 | TRBJ2-1 | NA | TRBV10-2 | TGCGCCAGCAGTGAGTCGACCTGGACTAGCGGAAACAATGAGCAGTTCTTC | CASSESTWTSGNNEQFF
NA | TRBJ2-5 | once | TRBV6-6 | TGTGCCAGCAGTAAATCAGGGGGGCCGCAAGAGACCCAGTACTTC | CASSKSGGPQETQYF
TRBD1 | TRBJ2-5 | NA | TRBV6-5 | TGTGCCAGCAGCCCGGACAGGGTCGGGACCCAGTACTTC | CASSPDRVGTQYF
TRBD2 | TRBJ2-7 | few | TRBV6-1 | TGTGCCAGCAGTCCCCGCCGGACTAGCGGGTACGAGCAGTACTTC | CASSPRRTSGYEQYF
TRBD1 | TRBJ2-7 | NA | TRBV29-1 | TGCAGCGTCCGCCCGACAGGGGGCTTATACGAGCAGTACTTC | CSVRPTGGLYEQYF
TRBD1 | TRBJ2-3 | NA | TRBV5-1 | TGCGCCAGCAGCTTACCACCGGGACAGATTTTTTCGAATACGCAGTATTTT | CASSLPPGQIFSNTQYF
TRBD2 | TRBJ2-7 | NA | TRBV5-1 | TGCGCCAGCAGCCCAGGGACTAGCGGGAATCTCTACGAGCAGTACTTC | CASSPGTSGNLYEQYF
TRBD2 | TRBJ2-5 | NA | TRBV7-9 | TGTGCCAGCAGCTTATGGCCTCCCAGCGGGAGTTGGTCAGAGACCCAGTACTTC | CASSLWPPSGSWSETQYF
NA | TRBJ2-2 | NA | TRBV5-4 | TGTGCCAGCAGCCTACAGCTTGGAGGGCGCACCGGGGAGCTGTTTTTT | CASSLQLGGRTGELFF
NA | TRBJ1-2 | NA | TRBV28 | TGTGCCAGCAGTTTCAGCAGGGGCTGGGGGGGCTACACCTTC | CASSFSRGWGGYTF
NA | TRBJ1-2 | NA | TRBV5-6 | TGTGCCAGCAGCTTGGGCAGGGGAGCAGATGGCTACACCTTC | CASSLGRGADGYTF
NA | TRBJ1-3 | NA | TRBV30 | TGTGCCTGGACAGACTCTGGAAACACCATATATTTT | CAWTDSGNTIYF
TRBD1 | TRBJ1-2 | NA | TRBV30 | TGTGCCTGGAGTGGATGGGACAGGGTTGGCTACACCTTC | CAWSGWDRVGYTF
NA | TRBJ2-5 | NA | TRBV5-8 | TGTGCCAGCAGCCCAGGGGGAGGACGACTAGCGAGCGAGACCCAGTACTTC | CASSPGGGRLASETQYF
NA | TRBJ2-3 | NA | TRBV9 | TGTGCCAGCAGCGTAGGAAGGTTAGCCGCAGATACGCAGTATTTT | CASSVGRLAADTQYF
TRBD1 | TRBJ2-7 | NA | TRBV7-9 | TGTGCCAGCAGGTCTCGGGACAGCTACGAGCAGTACTTC | CASRSRDSYEQYF
NA | TRBJ2-7 | NA | TRBV4-3 | TGCGCCAGCAGCCAAGATGGTAGCGAGCAGTACTTC | CASSQDGSEQYF